The rows below give T cell receptor beta chains drawn from one sample of a study of blood T cells in healthy people across ages. A single record per CDR3 protein comes from TCRdb applying MiXCR to the 5' RACE reads. This repertoire shows about 640,000 distinct CDR3 sequences, roughly 41% found once; its top ten account for about 30%. Material for sequencing was blood. The source of these receptors is an elderly man in good health. Each CDR3 is given with its conserved first and last residue. The order of the fields is V gene, clone size, CDR3 length, D gene, J gene, CDR3 DNA, CDR3 protein. D genes are given only for firm matches. Where a row states a size, it is once, few, many or the class of an expanded clone; other rows omit it.

>TRBV6-2/TRBV6-3|.|20|.|TRBJ2-1
TGTGCCAGCAGTAGTCCCGCAGTTCGGGAGAGAGCAGCCTCCTACAATGAGCAGTTCTTC
CASSSPAVRERAASYNEQFF
>TRBV7-3|.|15|.|TRBJ2-7
TGTGCCAGCAGCCCAGACAAGGGGCTGTGGGTCGAGCAGTACTTC
CASSPDKGLWVEQYF
>TRBV6-1|.|15|.|TRBJ2-1
TGTGCCAGCAGCAAACTAGCTGACCTACCCAATGAGCAGTTCTTC
CASSKLADLPNEQFF
>TRBV28|many|17|.|TRBJ2-2
TGTGCCAGCAGACAAAACCCCAGGCAGTCCACCACCGGGGAGCTGTTTTTT
CASRQNPRQSTTGELFF
>TRBV7-2|.|13|.|TRBJ2-3
TGTGCCAGTAGTGCGCAGGGTAATTGGGGGGAGTATTTT
CASSAQGNWGEYF
>TRBV6-5|.|16|.|TRBJ1-2
TGTGCCAGCAGTTACTCAGGGGCCAGCCCAAACTATGGCTACACCTTC
CASSYSGASPNYGYTF
>TRBV18|few|15|TRBD1|TRBJ2-7
TGTGCCAGCTCACCATTTACAGGGGGGTCCGACGAGCAGTACTTC
CASSPFTGGSDEQYF
>TRBV20-1|.|14|TRBD1|TRBJ1-6
TGCAGTGCCAGACCAGACAGGGCTAATTCACCCCTCCACTTT
CSARPDRANSPLHF
>TRBV29-1|many|17|.|TRBJ1-2
TGCAGCGCCTCCTCGACGGCCGGCGGGATCCTTAACTATGGCTACACCTTC
CSASSTAGGILNYGYTF
>TRBV28|once|14|.|TRBJ2-1
TGTGCCAGCAGTTTATGGGGGGATTTGGGTGAGCAGTTCTTC
CASSLWGDLGEQFF
>TRBV27|.|15|TRBD2|TRBJ2-1
TGTGCCAGCAGTACCTTCAGTAGCGGGAGGGATGAGCAGTTCTTC
CASSTFSSGRDEQFF
>TRBV10-3|.|13|.|TRBJ2-1
TGTGCCATCAGTGATGACGGGGGCAATGAGCAGTTCTTC
CAISDDGGNEQFF
>TRBV5-1|.|15|TRBD2|TRBJ2-4
TGCGCCAGCAACACGACTAGCTCGGCCAAAAACATTCAGTACTTC
CASNTTSSAKNIQYF
>TRBV6-6|few|11|.|TRBJ1-2
TGTGCCAGCAGTCCCAGGGGAACCTACACCTTC
CASSPRGTYTF
>TRBV9|.|13|.|TRBJ1-1
TGTGCCAGCAGCGGAGGGGGGGCGACTGAAGCTTTCTTT
CASSGGGATEAFF
>TRBV27|.|14|.|TRBJ2-5
TGTGCCAGCAGTACCTCTAGACTCCAAGAGACCCAGTACTTC
CASSTSRLQETQYF
>TRBV20-1|.|15|TRBD1|TRBJ2-3
TGCAGTGCTGGCGGACAGGGAAGTTCCATAGATACGCAGTATTTT
CSAGGQGSSIDTQYF
>TRBV28|many|17|.|TRBJ2-3
TGTGCCAGCAGTTCCCCTTTCCTACTATCTAGCACAGATACGCAGTATTTT
CASSSPFLLSSTDTQYF
>TRBV30|.|16|TRBD1|TRBJ1-2
TGTGCCTGGAGTGTCACACGGACAGGAGGTTCCTATGGCTACACCTTC
CAWSVTRTGGSYGYTF
>TRBV11-2|few|15|.|TRBJ2-5
TGTGCCAGCAGCTTAGATTGGGTATCCCAAGAGACCCAGTACTTC
CASSLDWVSQETQYF
>TRBV15|.|14|.|TRBJ2-5
TGTGCCACCAGCAGAGGGGAGGACGTGGAGACCCAGTACTTC
CATSRGEDVETQYF
>TRBV5-5|.|15|.|TRBJ2-1
TGTGCCAGCAGCCCCGTCGGGGGAGTAATCGATGAGCAGTTCTTC
CASSPVGGVIDEQFF
>TRBV5-8|.|14|.|TRBJ2-7
TGTGCCACCTCTGGGGGAGCCCTCTACAATGAGCAGTACTTC
CATSGGALYNEQYF
>TRBV25-1|once|14|TRBD1|TRBJ2-3
TGTGCCAGAAGTGACAGGGGGCGCACAGATACGCAGTATTTT
CARSDRGRTDTQYF
>TRBV14|.|13|.|TRBJ2-3
TGTGCCAGCAGCCACGCACTAGGAAATACGCAGTATTTT
CASSHALGNTQYF
>TRBV9|few|14|.|TRBJ1-6
TGTGCCAGCAGCGTAGCACAGGGTAATTCACCCCTCCACTTT
CASSVAQGNSPLHF
>TRBV4-2|many|16|TRBD1|TRBJ2-3
TGTGCCAGCAGCCCCCTCGCAGGGGGCCCCACAGATACGCAGTATTTT
CASSPLAGGPTDTQYF
>TRBV7-8|few|14|.|TRBJ2-3
TGTGCCAGCAGCTTAGGTGGGATAGCAGATACGCAGTATTTT
CASSLGGIADTQYF
>TRBV6-2/TRBV6-3|few|14|.|TRBJ1-1
TGTGCCAGCAGATTACAGGGATGGGGCACTGAAGCTTTCTTT
CASRLQGWGTEAFF
>TRBV7-2|once|12|.|TRBJ2-3
TGTGCCAGCAGCTTAGTCCAGGGGGGGGAGTATTTT
CASSLVQGGEYF
>TRBV5-1|few|14|.|TRBJ2-5
TGCGCCAGCAGCTTGAGAACCGGGTCGGAGACCCAGTACTTC
CASSLRTGSETQYF
>TRBV20-1|few|14|TRBD1|TRBJ2-7
TGCAGTGCTAGACCAACAGGGGATCAGAACGAGCAGTACTTC
CSARPTGDQNEQYF
>TRBV9|.|15|.|TRBJ2-5
TGTGCCAGCAGCACCGAACAGGCCGGTCGGGAGACCCAGTACTTC
CASSTEQAGRETQYF
>TRBV6-2/TRBV6-3|.|12|TRBD2|TRBJ2-7
TGTGCCAGCAGTCGGGAGGGCTGCGAGCAGTACTTC
CASSREGCEQYF
>TRBV20-1|.|14|.|TRBJ2-7
TGCAGTGCTAGTATGCTAGCGATTGATAATGAGCAGTACTTC
CSASMLAIDNEQYF
>TRBV6-6|.|13|.|TRBJ2-5
TGTGCCAGCGGGGCCCCCGAGTGGGAGACCCAGTACTTC
CASGAPEWETQYF
>TRBV11-2|few|18|.|TRBJ2-1
TGTGCCAGCAGCTTAGACTCTCAAGACGGGATCTCCTACAATGAGCAGTTCTTC
CASSLDSQDGISYNEQFF
>TRBV20-1|.|14|.|TRBJ1-4
TGCAGTGCTAGAGTTGAGCCAGGGCAAGGAAAACTGTTTTTT
CSARVEPGQGKLFF
>TRBV7-2|many|14|TRBD2|TRBJ2-1
TGTGCCAGCAGAAGGGTAGCGGGTTCGAATGAGCAGTTCTTC
CASRRVAGSNEQFF
>TRBV15|.|15|.|TRBJ2-3
TGTGCCACCAGCAGAGATAACAGTGTGGGAGATACGCAGTATTTT
CATSRDNSVGDTQYF
>TRBV20-1|few|16|TRBD1|TRBJ2-7
TGCAGTGCTAGAGATACCGGGACAGGGGGCCCCTACGAGCAGTACTTC
CSARDTGTGGPYEQYF
>TRBV18|.|13|.|TRBJ1-5
TGTGCCAGCTCACCTCTGGATAATCAGCCCCAGCATTTT
CASSPLDNQPQHF
>TRBV19|.|14|.|TRBJ2-1
TGTGCCAGTAGTCTAGCAGTCTCCTACAATGAGCAGTTCTTC
CASSLAVSYNEQFF
>TRBV19|.|17|.|TRBJ2-5
TGTGCCAGTAGTAACAACCACCGACAGGTTACCCAAGAGACCCAGTACTTC
CASSNNHRQVTQETQYF
>TRBV29-1|.|14|.|TRBJ2-7
TGCAGCGTTTCAGGGTCCAGGAGCTCCTACGAGCAGTACTTC
CSVSGSRSSYEQYF
>TRBV27|.|15|.|TRBJ2-5
TGTGCCAGCAGTCCCTACTCGGCAAATCCTCGAGTACCGTACTTC
CASSPYSANPRVPYF
>TRBV7-3|.|16|.|TRBJ2-2
TGTGCCAGCAGCTTAGGTCCGTCGGGACACACCGGGGAGCTGTTTTTT
CASSLGPSGHTGELFF
>TRBV5-1|.|15|.|TRBJ1-1
TGCGCCAGCAGCTTGGCGACAGGAGTTTCCACTGAAGCTTTCTTT
CASSLATGVSTEAFF
>TRBV5-1|few|14|.|TRBJ2-5
TGCGCCAGCAGTCCTGACAGCGCCCAAGAGACCCAGTACTTC
CASSPDSAQETQYF
>TRBV18|few|17|TRBD2|TRBJ2-5
TGTGCCAGCTCACGAAATGCGCGGGGGGCAGCATCGGAGACCCAGTACTTC
CASSRNARGAASETQYF